The text below deals with one T cell receptor beta chain. This sample was included in a study of shared T cell receptors in the human thymus. Trimming pared 6 bases from V and 5 bases from J, leaving 13 bases between. Germline V gene data show CDR1 as MNHNY and CDR2 as SVGAGI (reference sequence). The CDR3 is 13 residues long. Clones were sequenced by immunoSEQ multiplex PCR, and TCRdb holds only the in-frame ones, with some missing. The table lists more than 300,000 clones, around 95% of them singletons. The sequenced material came from thymocytes. The V gene is TRBV6-6, the J gene TRBJ2-5; D possibly uses TRBD1 or TRBD2 (5 bases each). The sequence came from a human donor. The CDR3 spells CASRGDKVETQYF. CDR3 bases: TGTGCCAGCAGGGGGGATAAAGTTGAGACCCAGTACTTC.